There are many counts of the clone carrying this TCR beta chain. Its specificity is not known. TCRdb reprocessed the 5' RACE reads via MiXCR and lists one record per CDR3 protein. This sample carries about 9,600 distinct CDR3 sequences, under 8.5% of them seen once, and the ten largest clones take 19%. The sample comes from a study of spatial heterogeneity in lung cancer. V was cut by 2 bases and J by 0 bases, with 6 bases left in between. The CDR3 totals 15 residues. Germline CDR1 reads KGHDR; CDR2 reads SFDVKD. Documented time point: sample taken at primary tumor resection. Samples were donated by 72 untreated early-stage non-small cell lung cancer patients. Findings of the study overall: Tumor T-cell coverage was an estimated 7% or so for alpha and around 13% for beta chains. Tumor mutation counts were tracked by expanded intratumoral alpha and beta TCR counts.

The V call is TRBV24-1, the J call TRBJ2-2; no definite D call. The clonotype comes from a male donor with early-stage non-small cell lung cancer. The sequencing used lung tumor tissue, collected at surgery. The CDR3 DNA sequence: TGTGCCACCAGTGATTCAATAACGAACACCGGGGAGCTGTTTTTT. This gives the protein CATSDSITNTGELFF.